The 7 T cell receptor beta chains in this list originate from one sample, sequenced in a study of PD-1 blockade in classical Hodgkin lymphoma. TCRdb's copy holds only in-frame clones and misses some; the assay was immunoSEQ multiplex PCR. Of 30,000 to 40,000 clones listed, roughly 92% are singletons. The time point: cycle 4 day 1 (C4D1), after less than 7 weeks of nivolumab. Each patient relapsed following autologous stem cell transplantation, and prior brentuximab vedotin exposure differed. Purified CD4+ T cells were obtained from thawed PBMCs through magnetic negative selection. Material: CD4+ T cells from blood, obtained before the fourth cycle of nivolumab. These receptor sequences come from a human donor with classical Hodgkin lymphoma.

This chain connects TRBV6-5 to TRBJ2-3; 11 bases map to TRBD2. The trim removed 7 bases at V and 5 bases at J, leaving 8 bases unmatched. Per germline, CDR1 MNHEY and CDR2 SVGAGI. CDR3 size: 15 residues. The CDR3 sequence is CASKELAGAIDTQYF. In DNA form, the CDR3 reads TGTGCCAGCAAAGAACTAGCGGGAGCGATAGATACGCAGTATTTT.

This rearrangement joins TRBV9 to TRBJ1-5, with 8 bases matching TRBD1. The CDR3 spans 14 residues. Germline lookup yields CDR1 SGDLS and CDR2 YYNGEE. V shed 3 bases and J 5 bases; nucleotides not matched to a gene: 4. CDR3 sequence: CASSATGDHQPQHF. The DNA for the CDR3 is TGTGCCAGCAGCGCGACAGGGGACCATCAGCCCCAGCATTTT.

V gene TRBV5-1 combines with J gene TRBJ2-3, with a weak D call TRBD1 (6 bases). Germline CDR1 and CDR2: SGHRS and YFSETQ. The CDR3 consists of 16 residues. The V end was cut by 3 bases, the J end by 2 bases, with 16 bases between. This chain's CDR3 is CASSSGTLDYTDTQYF. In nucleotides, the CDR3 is TGCGCCAGCAGCTCCGGGACACTGGATTACACAGATACGCAGTATTTT.

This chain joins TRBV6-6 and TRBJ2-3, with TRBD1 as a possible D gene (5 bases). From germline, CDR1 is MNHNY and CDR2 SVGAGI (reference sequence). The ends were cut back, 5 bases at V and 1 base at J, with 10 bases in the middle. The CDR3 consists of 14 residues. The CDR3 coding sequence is TGTGCCAGCAGTCCCATACAGGGCACAGATACGCAGTATTTT. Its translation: CASSPIQGTDTQYF.

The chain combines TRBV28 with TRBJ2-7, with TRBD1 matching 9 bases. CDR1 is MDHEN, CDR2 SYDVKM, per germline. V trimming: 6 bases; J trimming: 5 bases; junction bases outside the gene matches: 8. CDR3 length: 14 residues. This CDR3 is CASRGQGSGDEQYF. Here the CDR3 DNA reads TGTGCCAGCAGGGGACAGGGAAGCGGGGACGAGCAGTACTTC.

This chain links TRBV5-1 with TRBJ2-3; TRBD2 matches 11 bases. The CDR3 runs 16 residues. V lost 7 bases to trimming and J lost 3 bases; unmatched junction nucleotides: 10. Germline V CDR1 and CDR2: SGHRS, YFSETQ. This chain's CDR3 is CASDPIAGGMTDTQYF. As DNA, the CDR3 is TGCGCCAGCGATCCCATAGCGGGAGGGATGACAGATACGCAGTATTTT.

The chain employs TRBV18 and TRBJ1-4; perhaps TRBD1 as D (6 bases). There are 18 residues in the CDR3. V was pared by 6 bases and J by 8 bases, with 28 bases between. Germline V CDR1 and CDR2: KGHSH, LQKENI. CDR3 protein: CASSQLSFRGGEEEKLFF. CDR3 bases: TGTGCCAGCTCTCAACTATCTTTTAGGGGGGGCGAGGAGGAAAAACTGTTTTTT.